The 11 T cell receptor beta chains reported below all come from one sample, sequenced in a study of shared clonotypes between healthy human individuals. Clones were sequenced by immunoSEQ multiplex PCR, and TCRdb holds only the in-frame ones, with some missing. Of 2 million to 2.5 million clones in the sample, just over 90% are singletons; the top ten hold under 0.45%. The source material was naive CD4+ T cells from PBMCs. Subset noted: CD45RA+ positively selected. The receptor set was obtained from a man aged 18-30 years in good health. Some clones in this sample may be carry-over from other donors' samples.

Written as DNA, the CDR3 is TGTGCCAGCAGTGACTCGTCTCGAGAGACCCAGTACTTC. Translation gives CASSDSSRETQYF. This chain connects TRBV25-1 to TRBJ2-5; D is unclear. Germline V lookup: CDR1 MGHDK, CDR2 SYGVNS. V was trimmed by 3 bases and J by 4 bases, leaving 9 bases between them. This CDR3 has 13 residues.

This chain connects TRBV7-3 to TRBJ2-7; possibly TRBD1 or TRBD2 for D (5 bases each). The germline gives CDR1 SGHTA, CDR2 FQGTGA. The V end lost 1 base, the J end lost 3 bases, and 19 bases lay between the germline ends. This CDR3 region has 17 residues. The CDR3, as DNA: TGTGCCAGCAGCTTAATGGGTGGGGGTAAGGTTCTCTACGAGCAGTACTTC. Translated, it gives CASSLMGGGKVLYEQYF. Using reference TRBV7-3 and TRBJ2-7 for the parts outside the CDR3, the full variable domain is GAGVSQTPSNKVTEKGKYVELRCDPISGHTALYWYRQSLGQGPEFLIYFQGTGAADDSGLPNDRFFAVRPEGSVSTLKIQRTERGDSAVYLCASSLMGGGKVLYEQYFGPGTRLTVT.

The rearrangement links TRBV5-4 to TRBJ2-3; 8 nucleotides match TRBD2. V gave up 4 bases and J gave up 1 base; unmatched junction bases: 8. The CDR3 spans 16 residues. Germline values: CDR1 SGHNT, CDR2 YYREEE (reference sequence). CDR3 loop: CASSRGPAGGTDTQYF. In nucleotides, the CDR3 is TGTGCCAGCAGCCGGGGGCCAGCGGGAGGCACAGATACGCAGTATTTT.

This clone was seen a few times. The V and J genes are TRBV5-1 and TRBJ2-2, with D perhaps TRBD1 or TRBD2 (5 bases each). Deletions cut 0 bases from V and 5 bases from J, with 17 bases between. The CDR3 is 17 amino acids. Looked up from germline, CDR1 is SGHRS and CDR2 is YFSETQ. This chain's CDR3 is CASSLGLGTPLTGELFF. CDR3 coding DNA: TGCGCCAGCAGCTTGGGCCTCGGGACGCCACTAACCGGGGAGCTGTTTTTT.

A single count supports this clone. CDR3 amino acids: CASSAWVGSGSPIQETQYF. CDR3 DNA sequence: TGTGCCAGCAGTGCATGGGTCGGATCTGGGAGCCCTATCCAAGAGACCCAGTACTTC. The gene calls are TRBV28 and TRBJ2-5; the D gene is possibly TRBD2 (5 bases). Germline-derived CDR1 and CDR2 are MDHEN and SYDVKM. The CDR3 is 19 residues long. The V gene lost 5 bases and the J gene lost 1 base, with 26 bases spanning the gap.

The DNA for the CDR3 is TGTGCCAGCAGTTCACTCGGACAGGGGGGGGAGCTGTTTTTT. Translated: CASSSLGQGGELFF. The V and J genes are TRBV28 and TRBJ2-2, with 9 bases lining up with TRBD1. The germline V gene encodes CDR1 MDHEN and CDR2 SYDVKM. Losses at the gene ends were 4 bases for V and 8 bases for J; bases not matched to a gene: 5. This CDR3 contains 14 residues.

CDR3 region: CASRQGFEQYF. The CDR3 DNA reads TGTGCCAGCAGGCAGGGGTTCGAGCAGTACTTC. The V and J genes are TRBV5-4 and TRBJ2-7; D may be TRBD1 (6 bases). The CDR3 contains 11 residues. Germline CDR1 and CDR2: SGHNT and YYREEE (reference sequence). The V and J ends lost 5 bases and 6 bases respectively, with 9 bases between them.

This chain links TRBV13 with TRBJ1-2; D remains unclear. CDR1 is PRHDT and CDR2 is FYEKMQ in the germline V gene (reference sequence). V lost 1 base, J lost 2 bases, and 5 bases lay in between. The CDR3 spans 13 residues. The CDR3 sequence is CASSLAANYGYTF. In nucleotides, the CDR3 is TGTGCCAGCAGCTTAGCAGCAAACTATGGCTACACCTTC.

The gene calls are TRBV28 and TRBJ1-2; 9 nucleotides agree with TRBD1. This CDR3 is built from 14 residues. Germline CDR1 reads MDHEN; CDR2 reads SYDVKM. The V segment lost 7 bases and the J segment 8 bases; nucleotides outside the gene matches: 11. For the CDR3, the DNA is TGTGCCAGCACTCCCGGGCCAACAGGGGGCGGCTACACCTTC. Amino acid sequence: CASTPGPTGGGYTF.

CDR3: CASRPWGEGDREQYF. The CDR3 DNA follows: TGTGCCAGCAGACCATGGGGGGAAGGGGACCGGGAGCAGTACTTC. The V gene is TRBV27, the J gene TRBJ2-7; D is possibly TRBD2 (6 bases). Germline V gene data show CDR1 as MNHEY and CDR2 as SMNVEV (reference sequence). V lost 6 bases to trimming and J lost 7 bases, with 22 bases between them. The CDR3 runs 15 residues.

The CDR3 region has the DNA TGTGCCAGCAGCGTGACAGGGGGCGCCTACGAGCAGTACTTC. This gives the protein CASSVTGGAYEQYF. The chain combines TRBV28 with TRBJ2-7; 10 nucleotides align to TRBD1. This CDR3 region has 14 residues. Per the germline V gene, CDR1 is MDHEN and CDR2 is SYDVKM. V gave up 6 bases and J gave up 2 bases; unmatched junction bases: 4. Using reference TRBV28 and TRBJ2-7 for the parts outside the CDR3, the full variable domain is DVKVTQSSRYLVKRTGEKVFLECVQDMDHENMFWYRQDPGLGLRLIYFSYDVKMKEKGDIPEGYSVSREKKERFSLILESASTNQTSMYLCASSVTGGAYEQYFGPGTRLTVT.